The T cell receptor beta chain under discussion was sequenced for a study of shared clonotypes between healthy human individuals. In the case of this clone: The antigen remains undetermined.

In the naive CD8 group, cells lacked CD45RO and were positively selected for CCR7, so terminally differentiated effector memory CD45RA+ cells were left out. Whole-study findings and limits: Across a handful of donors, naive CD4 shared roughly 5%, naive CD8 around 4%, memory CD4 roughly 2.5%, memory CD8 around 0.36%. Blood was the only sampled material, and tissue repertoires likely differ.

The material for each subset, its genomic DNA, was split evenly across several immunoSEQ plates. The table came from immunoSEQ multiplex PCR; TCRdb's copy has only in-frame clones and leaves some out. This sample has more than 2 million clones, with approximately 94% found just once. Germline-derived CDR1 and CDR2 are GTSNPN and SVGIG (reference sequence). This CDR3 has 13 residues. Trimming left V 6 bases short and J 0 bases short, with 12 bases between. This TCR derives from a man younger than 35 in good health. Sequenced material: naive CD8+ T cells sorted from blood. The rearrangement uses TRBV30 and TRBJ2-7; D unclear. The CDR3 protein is CACRDASSYEQYF. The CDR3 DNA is TGTGCCTGCCGTGACGCGAGCTCCTACGAGCAGTACTTC.